This T cell receptor (beta chain) was sequenced for a study of T-cell reconstitution after alpha-beta-depleted transplantation in children. Germline assignment: CDR1 LGHNA and CDR2 YNFKEQ. The CDR3 totals 15 residues. V was clipped by 0 bases and J by 7 bases, with 15 bases between them. Unique molecular identifiers were used to barcode this TCRbeta library. TCRdb re-called the PCR reads with MiXCR, one entry per CDR3 protein. The sample records about 610,000 distinct CDR3 sequences, roughly a tenth being singletons. Here the sequenced sample was PBMCs from the stem cell graft donor, taken from the stem cell graft. The V call is TRBV4-2, the J call TRBJ1-2, with D uncertain. This receptor was taken from a human donor who donated a stem cell graft to a child with acute myeloid leukemia. CDR3 amino acids: CASSQDDGVIAGYTF. The CDR3 bases are TGTGCCAGCAGCCAAGATGACGGGGTCATCGCTGGCTACACCTTC.